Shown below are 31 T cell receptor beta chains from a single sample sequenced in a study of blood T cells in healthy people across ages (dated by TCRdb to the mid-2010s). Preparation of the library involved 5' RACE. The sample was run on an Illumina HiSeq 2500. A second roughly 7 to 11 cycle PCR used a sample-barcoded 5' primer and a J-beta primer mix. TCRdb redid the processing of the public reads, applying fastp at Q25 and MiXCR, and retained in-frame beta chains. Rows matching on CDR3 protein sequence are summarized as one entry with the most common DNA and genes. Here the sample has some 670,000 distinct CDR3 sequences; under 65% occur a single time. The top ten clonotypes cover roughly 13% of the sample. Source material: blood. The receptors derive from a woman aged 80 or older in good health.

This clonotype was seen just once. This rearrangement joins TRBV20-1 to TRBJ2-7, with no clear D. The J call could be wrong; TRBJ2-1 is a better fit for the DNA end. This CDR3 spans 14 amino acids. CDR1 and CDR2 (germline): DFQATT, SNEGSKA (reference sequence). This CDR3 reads CSARDQRVRVEQFF. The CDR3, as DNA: TGCAGTGCTAGAGACCAGCGAGTTAGGGTTGAGCAGTTCTTC.

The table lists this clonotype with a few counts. The CDR3 region has the DNA TGTGCCAGCAGCCAGCAATCTGGAAACACCATATATTTT. Translated, it gives CASSQQSGNTIYF. The chain uses TRBV3-1 and TRBJ1-3; D call uncertain. Trimming took 3 bases from V and 1 from J, leaving 4 bases between them. Germline CDR1 LGHDT, CDR2 YNNKEL (reference sequence). CDR3 size: 13 residues.

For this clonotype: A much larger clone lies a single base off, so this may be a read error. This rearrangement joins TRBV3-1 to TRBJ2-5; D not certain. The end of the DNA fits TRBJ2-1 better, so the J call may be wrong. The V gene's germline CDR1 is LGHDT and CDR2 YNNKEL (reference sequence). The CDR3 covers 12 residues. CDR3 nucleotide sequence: TGTGCCAGCAGCCAAATTCAAGAGACCCAGTTCTTC. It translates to CASSQIQETQFF.

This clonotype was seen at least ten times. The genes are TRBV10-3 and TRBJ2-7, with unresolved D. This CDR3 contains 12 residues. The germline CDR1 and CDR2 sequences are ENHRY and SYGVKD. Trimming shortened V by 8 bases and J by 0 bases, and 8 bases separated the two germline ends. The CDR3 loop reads CAIGRASYEQYF. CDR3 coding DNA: TGTGCCATCGGACGGGCCTCCTACGAGCAGTACTTC.

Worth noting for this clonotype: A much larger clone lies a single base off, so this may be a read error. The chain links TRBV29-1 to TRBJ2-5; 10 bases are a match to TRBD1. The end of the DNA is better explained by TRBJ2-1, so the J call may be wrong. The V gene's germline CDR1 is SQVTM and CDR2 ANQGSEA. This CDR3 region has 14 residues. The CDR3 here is CSVEDRGNSETQFF. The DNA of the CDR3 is TGCAGCGTTGAGGACAGGGGGAATTCCGAGACCCAGTTCTTC.

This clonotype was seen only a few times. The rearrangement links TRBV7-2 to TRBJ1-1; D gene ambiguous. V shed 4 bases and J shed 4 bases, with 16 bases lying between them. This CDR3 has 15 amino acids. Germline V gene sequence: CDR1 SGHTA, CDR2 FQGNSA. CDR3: CASSWAPTRGTEAFF. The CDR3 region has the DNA TGTGCCAGCAGCTGGGCCCCAACTCGAGGCACTGAAGCTTTCTTT.

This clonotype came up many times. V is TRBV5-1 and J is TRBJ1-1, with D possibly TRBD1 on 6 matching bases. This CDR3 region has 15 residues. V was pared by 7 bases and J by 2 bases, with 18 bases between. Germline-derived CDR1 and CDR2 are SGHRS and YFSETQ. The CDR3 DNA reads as TGCGCCAGCCGGACAGATTCTTCTATAAACACTGAAGCTTTCTTT. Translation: CASRTDSSINTEAFF.

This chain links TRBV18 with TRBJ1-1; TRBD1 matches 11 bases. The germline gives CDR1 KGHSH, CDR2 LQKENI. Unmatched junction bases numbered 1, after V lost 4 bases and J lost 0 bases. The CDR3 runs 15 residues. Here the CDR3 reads CASSRTGGLNTEAFF. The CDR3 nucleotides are TGTGCCAGCTCACGGACAGGGGGCCTGAACACTGAAGCTTTCTTT.

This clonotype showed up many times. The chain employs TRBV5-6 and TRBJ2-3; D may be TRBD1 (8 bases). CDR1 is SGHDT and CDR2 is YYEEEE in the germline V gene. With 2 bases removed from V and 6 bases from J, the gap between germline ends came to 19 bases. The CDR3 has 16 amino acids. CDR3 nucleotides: TGTGCCAGCAGCTTCCCGACGACAGGGGAGGGGGATACGCAGTATTTT. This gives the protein CASSFPTTGEGDTQYF. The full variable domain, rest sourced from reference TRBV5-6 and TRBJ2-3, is DAGVTQSPTHLIKTRGQQVTLRCSPKSGHDTVSWYQQALGQGPQFIFQYYEEEERQRGNFPDRFSGHQFPNYSSELNVNALLLGDSALYLCASSFPTTGEGDTQYFGPGTRLTVL.

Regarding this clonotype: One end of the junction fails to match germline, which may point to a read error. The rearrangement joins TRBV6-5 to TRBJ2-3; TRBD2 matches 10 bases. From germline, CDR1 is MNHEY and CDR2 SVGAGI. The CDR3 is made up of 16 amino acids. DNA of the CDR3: TGTGCCAACAGTTACCGACTAGCGGGCGGCACAGATACGCAGTATTTT. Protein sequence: CANSYRLAGGTDTQYF.

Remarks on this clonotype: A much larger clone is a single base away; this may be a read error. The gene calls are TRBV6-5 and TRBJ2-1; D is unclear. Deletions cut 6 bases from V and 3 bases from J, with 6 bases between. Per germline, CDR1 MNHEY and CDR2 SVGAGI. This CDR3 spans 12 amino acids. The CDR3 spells CASRKGYNEQFF. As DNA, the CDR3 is TGTGCCAGCAGGAAGGGCTACAATGAGCAGTTCTTC.

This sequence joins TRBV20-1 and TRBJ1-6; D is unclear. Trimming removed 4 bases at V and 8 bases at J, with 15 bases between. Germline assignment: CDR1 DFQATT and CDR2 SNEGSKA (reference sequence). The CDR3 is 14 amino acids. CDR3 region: CSAMPGKEDSPLHF. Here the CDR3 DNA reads TGCAGTGCTATGCCTGGGAAGGAAGATTCACCCCTCCACTTT.

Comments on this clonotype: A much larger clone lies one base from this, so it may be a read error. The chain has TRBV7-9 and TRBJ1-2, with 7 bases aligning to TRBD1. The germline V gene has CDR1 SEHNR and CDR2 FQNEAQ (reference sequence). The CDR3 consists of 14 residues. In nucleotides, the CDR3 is TGTGTCAGCAGCTTTGGGGACAGCCCGTATGGCTACACCTTC. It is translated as CVSSFGDSPYGYTF.

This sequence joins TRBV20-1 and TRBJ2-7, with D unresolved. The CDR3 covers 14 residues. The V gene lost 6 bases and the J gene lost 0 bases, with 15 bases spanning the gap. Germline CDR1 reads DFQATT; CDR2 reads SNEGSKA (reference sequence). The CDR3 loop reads CSAVRPPSSYEQYF. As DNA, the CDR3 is TGCAGTGCCGTAAGACCCCCAAGCTCCTACGAGCAGTACTTC.

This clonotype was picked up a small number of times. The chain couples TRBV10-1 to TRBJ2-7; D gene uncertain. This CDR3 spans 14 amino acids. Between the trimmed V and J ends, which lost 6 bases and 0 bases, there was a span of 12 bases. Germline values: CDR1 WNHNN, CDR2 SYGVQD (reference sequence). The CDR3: CASRARVDSYEQYF. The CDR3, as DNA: TGCGCCAGCAGAGCCCGGGTGGACTCCTACGAGCAGTACTTC.

CDR3 protein: CASSLIWGTDTQYF. In DNA, the CDR3 is TGTGCCAGCAGTTTAATCTGGGGAACAGATACGCAGTATTTT. V usage is TRBV12-3 or TRBV12-4 and J usage is TRBJ2-3; D is unresolved. The CDR3 loop spans 14 amino acids. V was cut by 2 bases and J by 3 bases, with 9 bases left in between.

CDR3 in DNA: TGTGCCAGCAGCTCCCGGACTAGCGGGAGAGCTAGTTGGAGCACAGATACGCAGTATTTT. Protein: CASSSRTSGRASWSTDTQYF. The chain links TRBV12-3 or TRBV12-4 to TRBJ2-3, with 13 positions matching TRBD2. V dropped 6 bases and J dropped 0; count of bases not matched to a gene: 15. The CDR3 is made up of 20 amino acids.

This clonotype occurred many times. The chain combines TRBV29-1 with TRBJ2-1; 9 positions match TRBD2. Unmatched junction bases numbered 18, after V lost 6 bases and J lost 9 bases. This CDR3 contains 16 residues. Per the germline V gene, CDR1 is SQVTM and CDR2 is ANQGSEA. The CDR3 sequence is CSVPMAAGTSPGEQFF. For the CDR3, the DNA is TGCAGCGTCCCGATGGCGGCCGGGACTAGCCCAGGTGAGCAGTTCTTC.

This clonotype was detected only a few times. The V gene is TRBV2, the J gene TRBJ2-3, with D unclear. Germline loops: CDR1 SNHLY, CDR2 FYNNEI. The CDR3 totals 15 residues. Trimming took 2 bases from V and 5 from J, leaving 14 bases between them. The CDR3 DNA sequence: TGTGCCAGCAGTGAATTCGTAGTATTGGAAGATACGCAGTATTTT. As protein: CASSEFVVLEDTQYF.

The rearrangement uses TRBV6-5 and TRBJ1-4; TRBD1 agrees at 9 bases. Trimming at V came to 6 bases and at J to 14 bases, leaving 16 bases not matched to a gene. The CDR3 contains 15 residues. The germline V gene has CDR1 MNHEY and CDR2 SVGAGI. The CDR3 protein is CASSQTGTGLEMLFF. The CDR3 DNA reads TGTGCCAGCAGCCAGACCGGGACAGGGCTGGAAATGCTGTTTTTT.

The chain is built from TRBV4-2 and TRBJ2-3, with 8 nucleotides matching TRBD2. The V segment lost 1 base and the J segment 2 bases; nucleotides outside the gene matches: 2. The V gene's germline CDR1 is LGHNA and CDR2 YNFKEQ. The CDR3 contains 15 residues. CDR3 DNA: TGTGCCAGCAGCCAAGGAGCGGGGGACACAGATACGCAGTATTTT. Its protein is CASSQGAGDTDTQYF.

The CDR3: CASSEVLGTDTQYF. Here the CDR3 DNA reads TGTGCCAGCAGCGAAGTTCTCGGCACAGATACGCAGTATTTT. The rearrangement links TRBV3-1 to TRBJ2-3; D gene uncertain. CDR1 LGHDT and CDR2 YNNKEL come from the germline V gene (reference sequence). Trimming stripped 5 bases from V and 1 base from J, with 10 bases between. The length of the CDR3 is 14 residues.

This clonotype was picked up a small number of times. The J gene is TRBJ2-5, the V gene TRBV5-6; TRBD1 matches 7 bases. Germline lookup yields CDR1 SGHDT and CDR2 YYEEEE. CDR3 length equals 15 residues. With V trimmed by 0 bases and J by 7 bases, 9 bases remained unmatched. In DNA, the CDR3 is TGTGCCAGCAGCTTGGACAGGGGACGGGTCGGGACCCAGTACTTC. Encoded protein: CASSLDRGRVGTQYF.

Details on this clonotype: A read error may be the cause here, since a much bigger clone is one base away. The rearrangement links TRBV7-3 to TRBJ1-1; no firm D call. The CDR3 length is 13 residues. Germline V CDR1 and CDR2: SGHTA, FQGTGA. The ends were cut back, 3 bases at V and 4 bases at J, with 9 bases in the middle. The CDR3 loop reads CASSFVRSTEAFF. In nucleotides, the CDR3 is TGTGCCAGCAGCTTCGTTAGGAGCACTGAAGCTTTCTTT.

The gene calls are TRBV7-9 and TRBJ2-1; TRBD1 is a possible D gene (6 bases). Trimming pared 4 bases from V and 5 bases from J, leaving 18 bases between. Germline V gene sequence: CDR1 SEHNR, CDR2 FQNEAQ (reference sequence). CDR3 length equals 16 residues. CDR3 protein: CASSYTGHPIDNEQFF. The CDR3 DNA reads TGTGCCAGCAGCTACACGGGACATCCAATTGACAATGAGCAGTTCTTC.

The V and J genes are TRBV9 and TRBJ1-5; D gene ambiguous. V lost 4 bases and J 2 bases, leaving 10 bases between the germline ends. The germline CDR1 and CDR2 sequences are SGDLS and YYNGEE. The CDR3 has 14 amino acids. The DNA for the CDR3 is TGTGCCAGCAGCACAACCGTGGGCAATCAGCCCCAGCATTTT. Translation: CASSTTVGNQPQHF.

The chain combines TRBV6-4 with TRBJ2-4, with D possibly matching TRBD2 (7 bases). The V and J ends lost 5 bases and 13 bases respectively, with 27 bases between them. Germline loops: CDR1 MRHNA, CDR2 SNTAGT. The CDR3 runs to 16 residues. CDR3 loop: CASSPRGRGIGKEQYF. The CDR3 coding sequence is TGTGCCAGCAGTCCCCGGGGGCGGGGGATAGGCAAAGAGCAGTACTTC.

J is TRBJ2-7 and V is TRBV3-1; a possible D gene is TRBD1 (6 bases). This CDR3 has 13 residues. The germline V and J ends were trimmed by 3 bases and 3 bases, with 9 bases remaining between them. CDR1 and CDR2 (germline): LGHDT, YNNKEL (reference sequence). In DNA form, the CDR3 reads TGTGCCAGCAGCCACAGGGGTTACTACGAGCAGTACTTC. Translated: CASSHRGYYEQYF.

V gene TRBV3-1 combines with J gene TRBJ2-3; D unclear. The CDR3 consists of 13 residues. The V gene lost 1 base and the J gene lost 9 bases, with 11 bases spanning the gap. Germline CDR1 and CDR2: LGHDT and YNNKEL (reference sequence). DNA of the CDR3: TGTGCCAGCAGCCAAGGACTGGAGACAACGCAGTATTTT. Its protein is CASSQGLETTQYF.

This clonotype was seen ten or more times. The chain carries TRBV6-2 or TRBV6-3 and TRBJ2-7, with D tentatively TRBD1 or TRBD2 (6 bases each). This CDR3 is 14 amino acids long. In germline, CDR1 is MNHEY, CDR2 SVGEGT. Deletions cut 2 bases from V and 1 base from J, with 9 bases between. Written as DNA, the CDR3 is TGTGCCAGCAGTTACCGGGGGCTATCCTACGAGCAGTACTTC. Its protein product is CASSYRGLSYEQYF.

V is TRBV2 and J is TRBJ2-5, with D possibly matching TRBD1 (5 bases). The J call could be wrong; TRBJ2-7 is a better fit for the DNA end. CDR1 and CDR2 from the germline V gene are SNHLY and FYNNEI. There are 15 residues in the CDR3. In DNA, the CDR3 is TGTGCCAGCAGTGGAAGGGGAAGACCCGCCTACGAGCAGTACTTC. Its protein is CASSGRGRPAYEQYF.